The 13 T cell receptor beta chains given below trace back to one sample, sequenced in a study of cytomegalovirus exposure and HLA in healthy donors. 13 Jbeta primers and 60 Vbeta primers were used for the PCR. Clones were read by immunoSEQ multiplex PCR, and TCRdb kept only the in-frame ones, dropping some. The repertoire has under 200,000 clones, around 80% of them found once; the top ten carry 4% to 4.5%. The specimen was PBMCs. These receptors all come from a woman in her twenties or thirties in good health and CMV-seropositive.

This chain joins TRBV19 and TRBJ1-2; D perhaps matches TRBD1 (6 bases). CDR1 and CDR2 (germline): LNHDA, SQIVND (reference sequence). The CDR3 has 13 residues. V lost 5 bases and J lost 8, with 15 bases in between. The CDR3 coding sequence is TGTGCCAGTAGTGCCACGACAGGATCCGGCTACACCTTC. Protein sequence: CASSATTGSGYTF.

As DNA, the CDR3 is TGCGCCAGCAGCTTTCCTGCGGGGCATAAAGAAAGCTCCTACAATGAGCAGTTCTTC. Its translation is CASSFPAGHKESSYNEQFF. This chain links TRBV5-1 with TRBJ2-1; D is possibly TRBD2 (6 bases). Trimming took off 2 bases at V and 0 bases at J, with 21 bases between the two ends. The CDR3 has 19 residues. Per germline, CDR1 SGHRS and CDR2 YFSETQ.

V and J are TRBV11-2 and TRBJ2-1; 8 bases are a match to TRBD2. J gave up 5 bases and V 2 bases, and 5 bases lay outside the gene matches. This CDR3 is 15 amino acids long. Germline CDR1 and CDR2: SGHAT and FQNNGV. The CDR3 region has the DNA TGTGCCAGCAGCTTAACAGGACTAGCTCACAATGAGCAGTTCTTC. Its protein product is CASSLTGLAHNEQFF.

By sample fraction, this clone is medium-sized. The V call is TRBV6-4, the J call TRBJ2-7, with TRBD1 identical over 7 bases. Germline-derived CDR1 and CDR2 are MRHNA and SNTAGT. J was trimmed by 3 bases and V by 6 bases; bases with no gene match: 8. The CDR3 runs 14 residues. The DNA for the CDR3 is TGTGCCAGCAGCCACAGGGGCCAAATCTACGAGCAGTACTTC. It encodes CASSHRGQIYEQYF.

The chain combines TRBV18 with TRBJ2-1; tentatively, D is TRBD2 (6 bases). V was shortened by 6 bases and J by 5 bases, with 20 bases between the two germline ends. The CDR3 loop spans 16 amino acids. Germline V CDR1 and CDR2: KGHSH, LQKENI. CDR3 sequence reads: CASSPEAGPNHNEQFF. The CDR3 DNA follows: TGTGCCAGCTCCCCTGAAGCGGGCCCCAACCACAATGAGCAGTTCTTC.

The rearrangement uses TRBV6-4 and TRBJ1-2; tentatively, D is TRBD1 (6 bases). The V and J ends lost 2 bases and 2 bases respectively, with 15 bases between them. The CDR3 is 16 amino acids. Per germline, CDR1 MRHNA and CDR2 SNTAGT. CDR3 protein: CASSDPRRTGNYGYTF. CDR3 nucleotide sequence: TGTGCCAGCAGTGACCCCCGGCGCACAGGGAACTATGGCTACACCTTC.

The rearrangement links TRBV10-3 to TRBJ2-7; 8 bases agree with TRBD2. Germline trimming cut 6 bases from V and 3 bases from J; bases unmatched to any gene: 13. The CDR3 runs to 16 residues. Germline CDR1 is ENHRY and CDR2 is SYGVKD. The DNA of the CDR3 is TGTGCCATCAGAGGGACTAGTTTCACCCCCTTCTACGAGCAGTACTTC. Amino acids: CAIRGTSFTPFYEQYF.

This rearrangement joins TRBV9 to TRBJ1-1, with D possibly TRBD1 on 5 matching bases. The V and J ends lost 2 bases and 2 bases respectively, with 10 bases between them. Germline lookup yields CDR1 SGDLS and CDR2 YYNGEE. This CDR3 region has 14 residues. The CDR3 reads CASSVMGGNTEAFF. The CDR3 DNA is TGTGCCAGCAGCGTGATGGGGGGAAACACTGAAGCTTTCTTT.

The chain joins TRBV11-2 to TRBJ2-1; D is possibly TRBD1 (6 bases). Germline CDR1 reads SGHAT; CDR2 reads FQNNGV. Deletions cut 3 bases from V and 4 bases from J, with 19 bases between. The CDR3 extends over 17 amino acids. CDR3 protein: CASSFAASGHIYNEQFF. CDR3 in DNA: TGTGCCAGCAGCTTCGCAGCTTCGGGACACATTTACAATGAGCAGTTCTTC.

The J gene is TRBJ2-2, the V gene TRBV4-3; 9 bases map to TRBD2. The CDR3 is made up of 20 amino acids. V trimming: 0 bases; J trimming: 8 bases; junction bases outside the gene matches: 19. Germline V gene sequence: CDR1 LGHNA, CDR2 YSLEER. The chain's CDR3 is CASSQDPLTLVAGVLGELFF. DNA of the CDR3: TGCGCCAGCAGCCAAGACCCCCTGACCCTAGTAGCGGGGGTGTTGGGGGAGCTGTTTTTT.

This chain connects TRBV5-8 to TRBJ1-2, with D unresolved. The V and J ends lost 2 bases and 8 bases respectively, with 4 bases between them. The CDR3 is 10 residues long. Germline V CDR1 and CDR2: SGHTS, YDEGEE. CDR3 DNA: TGTGCCAGCAGCTTCCTAGGCTACACCTTC. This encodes CASSFLGYTF.

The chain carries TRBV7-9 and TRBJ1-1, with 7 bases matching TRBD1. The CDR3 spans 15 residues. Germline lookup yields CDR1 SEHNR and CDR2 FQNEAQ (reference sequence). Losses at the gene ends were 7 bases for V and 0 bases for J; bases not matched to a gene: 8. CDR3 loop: CASTYRGQLNTEAFF. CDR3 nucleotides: TGTGCCAGCACCTACCGGGGACAGTTGAACACTGAAGCTTTCTTT.

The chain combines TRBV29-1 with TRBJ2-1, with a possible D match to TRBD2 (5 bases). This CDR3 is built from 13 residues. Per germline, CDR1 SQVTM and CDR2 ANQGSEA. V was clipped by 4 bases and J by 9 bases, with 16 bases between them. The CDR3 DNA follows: TGCAGCGTTGCGGAAGTAAGAGGGTTTGAGCAGTTCTTC. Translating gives CSVAEVRGFEQFF.